The 5 T cell receptor beta chains presented below share a single source sample, sequenced in a study of blood T cells in healthy people across ages. Primers used in a second PCR of roughly 6 to 12 cycles were a sample-barcoded 5' primer and a J-beta primer mix. One entry per CDR3 protein results from TCRdb running MiXCR on the 5' RACE reads. The sample shows more than 800,000 distinct CDR3 sequences, around 26% of them seen only once. The specimen sequenced was blood. Receptor source: an elderly woman in good health.

The chain combines TRBV24-1 with TRBJ2-5, with D tentatively TRBD1 (6 bases). The germline V gene has CDR1 KGHDR and CDR2 SFDVKD. V lost 4 bases to trimming and J lost 7 bases, with 15 bases between them. The CDR3 sequence is 14 residues long. CDR3 residues: CATSDGAGVGTQYF. CDR3 DNA: TGTGCCACCAGTGACGGCGCAGGGGTAGGGACCCAGTACTTC.

In its sample, this clonotype was seen once. Sequence at one end of the junction differs from germline and may be a read error. This chain links TRBV6-1 with TRBJ1-5; no clear D. Germline CDR1 reads MNHNS; CDR2 reads SASEGT. The CDR3 length is 13 residues. The CDR3 nucleotides are TGTGCCAGCCTTTCTAATAGCGATCAGCCCCAGCATTTT. This gives the protein CASLSNSDQPQHF.

With regard to this clonotype: A read error is possible here, since a much larger clone lies one base away. The chain couples TRBV4-2 to TRBJ2-4, with D tentatively TRBD2 (7 bases). The CDR3 is made up of 16 amino acids. The germline V and J ends were trimmed by 0 bases and 8 bases, with 17 bases remaining between them. Germline values: CDR1 LGHNA, CDR2 YNFKEQ. The CDR3 loop is CASSQERTRGVDIQYF. In nucleotides, the CDR3 is TGTGCCAGCAGCCAAGAGCGGACTAGGGGGGTAGACATTCAGTACTTC.

The chain employs TRBV6-5 and TRBJ1-3; no clear D. With 8 bases removed from V and 3 bases from J, the gap between germline ends came to 14 bases. In germline, CDR1 is MNHEY, CDR2 SVGAGI. This CDR3 spans 14 amino acids. The CDR3 DNA reads TGTGCCAGCTGGGAAGGGAATAGTGGAAACACCATATATTTT. As protein: CASWEGNSGNTIYF.

This clonotype was picked up many times. An end of the junction does not agree with germline; a read error may underlie this. The chain uses TRBV12-3 or TRBV12-4 and TRBJ2-7; D unclear. This CDR3 spans 13 amino acids. CDR3 in DNA: TGTGCCAGCAGCTTAGACGGAGAGCTCGGGCAGTACTTC. It encodes CASSLDGELGQYF.